This record covers a single T cell receptor (beta chain). The source of the sample is a study of blood T cell repertoires in COVID-19. The authors' processing: Nucleated cell counts were estimated from reference gene primer amplification. Assay used: immunoSEQ multiplex PCR; TCRdb lists only in-frame clones, some missing. The D gene and trimming were derived from the DNA, and the V and J assignments and clone size from that table. The sample lists about 440,000 clones, 70% to 90% occurring once. The V gene end was trimmed by 3 bases and the J gene end by 7 bases; junction bases not matched to a gene: 12. Germline V gene lookup returns CDR1 SGDLS and CDR2 YYNGEE. The CDR3 runs to 17 residues. Residents of about two dozen US areas, aged about 18 to 95 years, made up the participants.

Specimen: PBMCs or T cells enriched from blood (not recorded which). The TCR comes from a woman younger than 30 with acute COVID-19. The chain has TRBV9 and TRBJ2-1, with 11 positions matching TRBD2. CDR3 residues: CASSGILLAGARNEQFF. The CDR3 coding sequence is TGTGCCAGCAGCGGAATACTACTAGCGGGGGCTAGGAATGAGCAGTTCTTC.